These T cell receptor beta chains were read from a single sample in a study of radiation and T cells in renal cell carcinoma. This table comes from immunoSEQ multiplex PCR, and its TCRdb copy is limited to in-frame clones, with some not included. The sample yields more than 75,000 clones, around 85% seen once. The material sequenced was blood, taken from a patient whose treatment included radiotherapy and nephrectomy. Receptors were obtained from a woman between 45 and 60 years old with renal cell carcinoma. Each CDR3 is given with its conserved first and last residue. The D gene is left open where the match is weak. The listing skips clone size in some rows; elsewhere it reads once, few, many or a size class.

CDR3 DNA	CDR3 protein	J gene	V gene	D gene	clone size
TGCGCCAGCAGCCAAGAATGGCGAAACACTGAAGCTTTCTTT	CASSQEWRNTEAFF	TRBJ1-1	TRBV4-3	-	-
TGTGCCAGCAGCGTAGGCAGGACCGGGGAGCTGTTTTTT	CASSVGRTGELFF	TRBJ2-2	TRBV9	-	few
TGCGCCAGCAGCCAAGATCGGCCGGGGATGGGAAACACCATATATTTT	CASSQDRPGMGNTIYF	TRBJ1-3	TRBV4-3	-	-
TGTGCCAGCAGTTACGATAGTAGCGGGAGCTCCTACGAGCAGTACTTC	CASSYDSSGSSYEQYF	TRBJ2-7	TRBV6-5	TRBD2	once
TGTGCCAGCACTCCGCCCGGGGTTCGGATGTCTGAAGCTTTCTTT	CASTPPGVRMSEAFF	TRBJ1-1	TRBV6-5	-	-
TGTGCCAGCAGGGCAACTAATGAAAAACTGTTTTTT	CASRATNEKLFF	TRBJ1-4	TRBV28	-	once
TGTGCCAGCAGTACACACAGCGGTTGGTACTATGGCTACACCTTC	CASSTHSGWYYGYTF	TRBJ1-2	TRBV27	-	-
TGTGCCAGCAGCTCCAGGGTTTTGACAACTAATGAAAAACTGTTTTTT	CASSSRVLTTNEKLFF	TRBJ1-4	TRBV5-5	-	-
TGTGCCAGCAGCGCCACGGGACTAGGGCCCTTCGAGCAGTACTTC	CASSATGLGPFEQYF	TRBJ2-7	TRBV9	TRBD2	-
TGTGCCAGCAGCTTAAGTCACCTCCCTTCCTACGAGCAGTACTTC	CASSLSHLPSYEQYF	TRBJ2-7	TRBV7-6	-	-
TGCGCCAGCGCCACAGGTCCCGGGAACACTGAAGCTTTCTTT	CASATGPGNTEAFF	TRBJ1-1	TRBV5-1	-	-
TGCGCCAGCAGCCAGATCGGAGACAGGAGGTCACCCCTCCACTTT	CASSQIGDRRSPLHF	TRBJ1-6	TRBV4-3	-	-
TGTGCTAGTGGTTTTTCCCTAATAGATACGCAGTATTTT	CASGFSLIDTQYF	TRBJ2-3	TRBV12-5	-	-
TGTGCCAGTAGTACGACAGGGAGGTTTCAGCCCCAGCATTTT	CASSTTGRFQPQHF	TRBJ1-5	TRBV19	TRBD1	-
TGTGCCAGCAGTGCCCGGGACAGAGACACAGATACGCAGTATTTT	CASSARDRDTDTQYF	TRBJ2-3	TRBV6-5	TRBD1	-
TGTGCCAGCACCGGGACGGGCCCCGCCTACGAGCAGTACTTC	CASTGTGPAYEQYF	TRBJ2-7	TRBV11-1	-	-
TGTGCCAGCAGTTTAGGGGGCGACAGTAGCTTGCGAGCTTTCTTT	CASSLGGDSSLRAFF	TRBJ1-1	TRBV27	-	once